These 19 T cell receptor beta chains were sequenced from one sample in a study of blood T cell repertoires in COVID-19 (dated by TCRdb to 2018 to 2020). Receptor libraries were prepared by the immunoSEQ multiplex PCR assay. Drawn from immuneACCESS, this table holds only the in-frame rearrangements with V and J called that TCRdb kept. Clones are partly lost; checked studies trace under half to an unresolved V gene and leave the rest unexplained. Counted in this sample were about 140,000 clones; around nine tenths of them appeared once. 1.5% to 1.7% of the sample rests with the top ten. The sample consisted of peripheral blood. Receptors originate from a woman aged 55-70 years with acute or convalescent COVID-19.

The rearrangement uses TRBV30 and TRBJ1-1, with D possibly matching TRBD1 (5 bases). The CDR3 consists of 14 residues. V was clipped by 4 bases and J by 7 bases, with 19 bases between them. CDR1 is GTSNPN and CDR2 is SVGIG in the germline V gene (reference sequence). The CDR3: CAWKGLPGGIEAFF. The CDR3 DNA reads TGTGCCTGGAAGGGCCTCCCGGGGGGGATTGAAGCTTTCTTT.

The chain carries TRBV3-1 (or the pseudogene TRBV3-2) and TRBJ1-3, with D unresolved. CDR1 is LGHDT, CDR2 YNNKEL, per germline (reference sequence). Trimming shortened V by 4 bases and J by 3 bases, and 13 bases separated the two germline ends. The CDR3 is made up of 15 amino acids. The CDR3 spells CASSRASIYGNTIYF. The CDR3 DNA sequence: TGTGCCAGCAGCCGGGCCAGCATCTATGGAAACACCATATATTTT.

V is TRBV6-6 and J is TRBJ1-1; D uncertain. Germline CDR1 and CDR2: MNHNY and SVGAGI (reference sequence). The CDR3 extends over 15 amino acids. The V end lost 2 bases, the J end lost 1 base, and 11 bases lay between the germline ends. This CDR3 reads CASSYRNSGNTEAFF. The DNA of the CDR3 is TGTGCCAGCAGTTACCGTAACTCGGGGAACACTGAAGCTTTCTTT.

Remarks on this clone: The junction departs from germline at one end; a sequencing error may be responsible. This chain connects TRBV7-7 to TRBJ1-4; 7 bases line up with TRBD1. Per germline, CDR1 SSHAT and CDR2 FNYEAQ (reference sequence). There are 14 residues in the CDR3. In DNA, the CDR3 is TGTGCTAGCAGCTTAGCGCAGGGGGATGAAAAACTGTTTTTT. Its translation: CASSLAQGDEKLFF.

In DNA, the CDR3 is TGTGCCAGCAGTTTACTGAGCACAGATACGCAGTATTTT. It translates to CASSLLSTDTQYF. The chain is built from TRBV6-2 or TRBV6-3 and TRBJ2-3, with no clear D. Trimming left V 4 bases short and J 0 bases short, with 5 bases between. Germline V gene data show CDR1 as MNHEY and CDR2 as SVGEGT. CDR3 size: 13 residues.

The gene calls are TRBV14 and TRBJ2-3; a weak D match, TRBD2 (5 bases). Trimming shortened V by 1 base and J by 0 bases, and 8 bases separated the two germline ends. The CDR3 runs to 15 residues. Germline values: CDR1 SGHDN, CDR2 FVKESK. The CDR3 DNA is TGTGCCAGCAGCCAAGGGAGGCTAAGCACAGATACGCAGTATTTT. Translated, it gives CASSQGRLSTDTQYF.

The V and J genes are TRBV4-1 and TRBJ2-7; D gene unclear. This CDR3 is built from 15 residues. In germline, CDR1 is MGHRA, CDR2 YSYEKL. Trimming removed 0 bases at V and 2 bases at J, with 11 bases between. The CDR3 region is CASSQEQRITYEQYF. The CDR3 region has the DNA TGCGCCAGCAGCCAAGAACAGAGAATTACCTACGAGCAGTACTTC.

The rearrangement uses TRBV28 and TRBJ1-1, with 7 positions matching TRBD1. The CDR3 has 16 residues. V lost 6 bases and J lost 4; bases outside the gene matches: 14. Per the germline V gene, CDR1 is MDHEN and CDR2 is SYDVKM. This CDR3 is CASRQQGRTRGTEAFF. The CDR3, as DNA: TGTGCCAGCAGGCAACAGGGGCGTACCAGAGGCACTGAAGCTTTCTTT.

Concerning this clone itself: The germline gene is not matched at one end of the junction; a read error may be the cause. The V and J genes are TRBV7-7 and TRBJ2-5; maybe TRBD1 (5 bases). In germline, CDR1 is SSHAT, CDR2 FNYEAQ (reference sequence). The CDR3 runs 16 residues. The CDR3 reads CASSYAYGAHQETQYF. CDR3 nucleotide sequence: TGTGCTAGCAGCTACGCGTATGGGGCCCACCAAGAGACCCAGTACTTC.

CDR3 residues: CASSLRASWDNEQFF. CDR3 in DNA: TGTGCCAGCAGCTTACGGGCTAGCTGGGACAATGAGCAGTTCTTC. The chain recombines TRBV7-2 with TRBJ2-1, with D possibly being TRBD2 (5 bases). Germline values: CDR1 SGHTA, CDR2 FQGNSA. There are 15 residues in the CDR3. Between the trimmed V and J ends, which lost 2 bases and 5 bases, there was a span of 13 bases.

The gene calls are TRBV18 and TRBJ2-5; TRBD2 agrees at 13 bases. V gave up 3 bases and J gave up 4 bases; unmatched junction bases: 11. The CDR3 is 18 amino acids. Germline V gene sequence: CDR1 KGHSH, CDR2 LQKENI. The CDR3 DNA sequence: TGTGCCAGCTCACCGGGGCTGACTAGCGGGGGGCTGTCAGAGACCCAGTACTTC. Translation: CASSPGLTSGGLSETQYF.

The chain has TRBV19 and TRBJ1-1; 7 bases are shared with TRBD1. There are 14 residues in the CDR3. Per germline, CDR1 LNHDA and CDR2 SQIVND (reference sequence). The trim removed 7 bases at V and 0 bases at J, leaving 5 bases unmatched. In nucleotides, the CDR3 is TGTGCCAGTACTGAGGGACAGATGAACACTGAAGCTTTCTTT. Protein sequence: CASTEGQMNTEAFF.

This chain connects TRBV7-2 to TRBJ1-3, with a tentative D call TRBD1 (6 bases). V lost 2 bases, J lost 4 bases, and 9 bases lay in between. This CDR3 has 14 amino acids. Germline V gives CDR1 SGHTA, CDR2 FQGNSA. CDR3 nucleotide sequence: TGTGCCAGCAGCTTAAATACAGGGGGAAACACCATATATTTT. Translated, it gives CASSLNTGGNTIYF.

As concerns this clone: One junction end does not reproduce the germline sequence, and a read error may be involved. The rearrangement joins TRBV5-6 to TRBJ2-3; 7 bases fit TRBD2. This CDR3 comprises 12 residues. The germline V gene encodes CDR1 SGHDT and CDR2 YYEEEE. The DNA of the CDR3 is TGTGCCAGCAGCCGGACTAGACTTACGAAGTATTTT. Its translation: CASSRTRLTKYF.

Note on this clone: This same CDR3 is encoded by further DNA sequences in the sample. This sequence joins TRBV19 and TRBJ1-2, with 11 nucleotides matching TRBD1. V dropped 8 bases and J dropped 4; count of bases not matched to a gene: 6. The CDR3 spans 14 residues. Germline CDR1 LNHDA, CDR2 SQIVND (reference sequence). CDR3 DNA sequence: TGTGCCAGTTCCCCGGGACAGGGGGGCTATGGCTACACCTTC. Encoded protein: CASSPGQGGYGYTF.

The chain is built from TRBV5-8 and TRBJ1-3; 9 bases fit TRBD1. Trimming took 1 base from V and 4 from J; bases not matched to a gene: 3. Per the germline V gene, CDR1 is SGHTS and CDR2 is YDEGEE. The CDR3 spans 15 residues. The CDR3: CASSLWGQGGNTIYF. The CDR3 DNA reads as TGTGCCAGCAGCTTGTGGGGACAGGGAGGAAACACCATATATTTT.

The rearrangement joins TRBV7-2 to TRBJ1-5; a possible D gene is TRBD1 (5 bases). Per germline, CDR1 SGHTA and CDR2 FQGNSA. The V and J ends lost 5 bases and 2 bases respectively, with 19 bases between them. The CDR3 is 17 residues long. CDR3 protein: CASSPNQGGNGNQPQHF. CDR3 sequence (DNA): TGTGCCAGCAGCCCAAATCAGGGAGGGAACGGCAATCAGCCCCAGCATTTT.

The CDR3 region is CASSARDSNSPLHF. In DNA, the CDR3 is TGTGCCAGCAGCGCCCGGGACAGTAATTCACCCCTCCACTTT. The chain recombines TRBV9 with TRBJ1-6; TRBD1 matches at 7 bases. This CDR3 region has 14 residues. Germline V gives CDR1 SGDLS, CDR2 YYNGEE. The V segment lost 3 bases and the J segment 6 bases; nucleotides outside the gene matches: 3.

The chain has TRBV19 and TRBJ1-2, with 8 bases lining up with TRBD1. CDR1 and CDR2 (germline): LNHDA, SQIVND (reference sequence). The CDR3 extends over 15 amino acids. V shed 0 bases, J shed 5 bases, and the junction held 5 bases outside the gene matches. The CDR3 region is CASSIEQGGRYGYTF. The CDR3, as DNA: TGTGCCAGTAGTATAGAACAGGGGGGAAGATATGGCTACACCTTC.